A single sample is the source of the 4 T cell receptor beta chains below, sequenced in a study of T cell repertoires in cytomegalovirus infection. TCRdb re-called the reads through MiXCR, storing one row per CDR3 protein. The sample records about 700,000 distinct CDR3 sequences, roughly 30% being singletons. No antigen has been assigned to these receptors. The source material was cultured PBMCs, sampled from culture after CMV antigen stimulation. The receptors were sampled from a human donor in good health (CMV status not recorded). Some clones in this sample may be carry-over from other donors' samples.

This clonotype occurred a few times. The rearrangement joins TRBV7-9 to TRBJ2-5, with 16 nucleotides matching TRBD2. Germline V gives CDR1 SEHNR, CDR2 FQNEAQ (reference sequence). CDR3 size: 17 residues. V dropped 5 bases and J dropped 4; count of bases not matched to a gene: 7. The CDR3 is CASSRSGTSGRGETQYF. In DNA form, the CDR3 reads TGTGCCAGCAGCCGATCCGGGACTAGCGGGAGGGGAGAGACCCAGTACTTC.

V and J are TRBV4-2 and TRBJ2-1; D remains unclear. This CDR3 has 12 amino acids. V dropped 4 bases and J dropped 8 bases, with 9 bases sitting between them. Germline CDR1 is LGHNA and CDR2 is YNFKEQ. Here the CDR3 reads CASSPVGDEQFF. In nucleotides, the CDR3 is TGTGCCAGCAGCCCGGTGGGCGATGAGCAGTTCTTC.

The chain couples TRBV7-9 to TRBJ2-6, with D uncertain. V lost 5 bases and J 0 bases, leaving 11 bases between the germline ends. This CDR3 is built from 16 residues. Germline V gene sequence: CDR1 SEHNR, CDR2 FQNEAQ (reference sequence). The CDR3: CASSGALPSGANVLTF. The CDR3 coding sequence is TGTGCCAGCAGCGGAGCTCTTCCCTCTGGGGCCAACGTCCTGACTTTC.

The chain links TRBV12-3 or TRBV12-4 to TRBJ1-4; 7 nucleotides line up with TRBD1. This CDR3 is built from 15 residues. V gave up 5 bases and J gave up 7 bases; unmatched junction bases: 10. CDR3 in amino acids: CASSHRGRLGEKLFF. CDR3 bases: TGTGCCAGCAGTCATAGGGGGCGCCTAGGTGAAAAACTGTTTTTT.